Listed below are T cell receptor beta chains from one sample, sequenced in a study of cytomegalovirus exposure and HLA in healthy donors. Libraries were prepared by immunoSEQ multiplex PCR; TCRdb keeps only in-frame clonotypes and omits some of them. This sample's table reports about 140,000 clones. Sequenced sample: PBMCs. These TCRs come from a woman younger than 35 in good health and CMV-seronegative. Both conserved end residues are part of each CDR3. Fields, in order: J gene, V gene, D gene, CDR3 protein. D genes are given only for firm matches.

TRBJ2-6 TRBV15 - CATSRGRGANVLTF
TRBJ2-7 TRBV7-9 - CASGLSSASYEQYF
TRBJ1-2 TRBV5-1 TRBD1 CASSPDRAYGYTF
TRBJ2-1 TRBV19 TRBD1 CASSMGTVNEQFF
TRBJ1-1 TRBV6-5 - CASNQGSTNTEAFF
TRBJ2-5 TRBV29-1 - CSVPIFETQYF
TRBJ2-3 TRBV29-1 - CSVEDLGDSSTDTQYF
TRBJ2-3 TRBV19 TRBD2 CASKGLAGGRYTQYF
TRBJ1-5 TRBV5-8 - CASSLFYGEGNQPQHF
TRBJ1-5 TRBV12-5 - CASGLNPQGQPQHF
TRBJ2-5 TRBV5-4 - CASSLDNQEYF
TRBJ1-4 TRBV5-6 - CASSLPFLEEGLDEKLFF
TRBJ2-7 TRBV18 - CASSPRRMAGRTYEQYF
TRBJ2-1 TRBV4-2 TRBD2 CASSQVPPGLAGEEQFF
TRBJ1-1 TRBV7-9 TRBD1 CAGIRGTVNTEAFF
TRBJ1-1 TRBV2 - CASSEEANTEAFF
TRBJ1-1 TRBV5-1 - CASSPGERTEAFF
TRBJ2-3 TRBV14 TRBD2 CASSQVTLAGITDTQYF
TRBJ1-5 TRBV6-5 TRBD1 CASSYSNTGVQPQHF
TRBJ1-3 TRBV5-5 - CASSLTGSSGNTIYF
TRBJ1-2 TRBV7-2 - CASSITGGSNYGYTF
TRBJ1-2 TRBV5-1 - CASSSDGGAYGYTF
TRBJ1-3 TRBV6-5 TRBD1 CASSSRTGTGNTIYF
TRBJ2-5 TRBV30 - CAWDGGRETQYF